Listed here are 25 T cell receptor beta chains from one sample, sequenced in a study of PD-1 blockade in mismatch repair-deficient tumors (dated by TCRdb to the late 2010s). Library construction relied on the immunoSEQ multiplex PCR assay. TCRdb retrieved this table from immuneACCESS and kept in-frame rearrangements only. Not all clones are present; in checked studies, unresolved V genes account for under half, and no reason is known for the remainder. Within this sample are 100,000 to 150,000 clones, with approximately 86% of them counted one time only. About 14% of the sample rests with the top ten. The sequences come from peripheral blood, collected 44 weeks after starting pembrolizumab. The receptors were sampled from an adult with mismatch repair-deficient cancer.

The chain employs TRBV6-1 and TRBJ1-5; 8 bases are a match to TRBD1. The germline gives CDR1 MNHNS, CDR2 SASEGT. With V trimmed by 0 bases and J by 3 bases, 4 bases remained unmatched. The length of the CDR3 is 16 residues. Here the CDR3 DNA reads TGTGCCAGCAGTGAAGCCCTGACAGGGGCCAATCAGCCCCAGCATTTT. This translates into CASSEALTGANQPQHF.

The CDR3 sequence is CASSPGTSGMETQYF. CDR3 coding DNA: TGTGCCAGCAGCCCTGGGACTAGCGGGATGGAGACCCAGTACTTC. The chain has TRBV13 and TRBJ2-5; 13 bases agree with TRBD2. The CDR3 totals 15 residues. Germline-derived CDR1 and CDR2 are PRHDT and FYEKMQ (reference sequence). The J segment lost 5 bases and the V segment lost 5 bases, leaving 5 bases of the junction unmatched. The full variable domain, in which reference TRBV13 and TRBJ2-5 provide the parts outside the CDR3, is AAGVIQSPRHLIKEKRETATLKCYPIPRHDTVYWYQQGPGQDPQFLISFYEKMQSDKGSIPDRFSAQQFSDYHSELNMSSLELGDSALYFCASSPGTSGMETQYFGPGTRLLVL.

The CDR3 sequence: CASSYAGDSYNEQFF. In DNA, the CDR3 is TGTGCCAGCAGTTACGCGGGGGACTCCTACAATGAGCAGTTCTTC. The V gene is TRBV6-5, the J gene TRBJ2-1, with 7 nucleotides matching TRBD2. This CDR3 has 15 amino acids. V dropped 2 bases and J dropped 0; count of bases not matched to a gene: 1. Germline CDR1 is MNHEY and CDR2 is SVGAGI.

The V gene is TRBV5-6, the J gene TRBJ2-7, with D unclear. Germline V gives CDR1 SGHDT, CDR2 YYEEEE. The CDR3 loop spans 14 amino acids. The germline V and J ends were trimmed by 1 base and 0 bases, with 8 bases remaining between them. The CDR3 spells CASSLSRSSYEQYF. The CDR3 DNA follows: TGTGCCAGCAGCTTGTCCAGGAGCTCCTACGAGCAGTACTTC.

This rearrangement joins TRBV25-1 to TRBJ1-2; no firm D call. Trimming cost V 4 bases and J 4 bases, with 13 bases left between them. The CDR3 totals 14 residues. The germline V gene has CDR1 MGHDK and CDR2 SYGVNS. The CDR3 loop reads CASSGPGFSYGYTF. The CDR3 DNA is TGTGCCAGCAGTGGGCCGGGATTTTCCTATGGCTACACCTTC.

V and J are TRBV10-3 and TRBJ1-5; 9 nucleotides align to TRBD1. CDR1 and CDR2 (germline): ENHRY, SYGVKD. The CDR3 runs to 15 residues. With 10 bases clipped from V and 4 bases from J, the junction kept 11 bases outside the gene matches. CDR3 DNA: TGTGCCACTAGAGGCCGGGACAGGGCAAATCAGCCCCAGCATTTT. Translating it yields CATRGRDRANQPQHF.

The chain joins TRBV19 to TRBJ1-5; D is ambiguous. The CDR3 contains 13 residues. CDR1 is LNHDA, CDR2 SQIVND, per germline (reference sequence). CDR3 region: CATNMYSNQPQHF. In DNA form, the CDR3 reads TGTGCGACGAATATGTATAGCAATCAGCCCCAGCATTTT.

This clone was seen once. The chain joins TRBV27 to TRBJ2-7; 10 bases match TRBD1. There are 15 residues in the CDR3. Germline values: CDR1 MNHEY, CDR2 SMNVEV (reference sequence). Trimming took 5 bases from V and 6 from J; bases not matched to a gene: 10. The CDR3 DNA follows: TGTGCCAGCAGTCCCCCCCCGGGGACAGGGGTCGAGCAGTACTTC. Residues: CASSPPPGTGVEQYF.

CDR3 bases: TGCAGCGTTCAAGGGCTAGCGGGGATGCTCCGTAGCACAGATACGCAGTATTTT. This codes for CSVQGLAGMLRSTDTQYF. The chain has TRBV29-1 and TRBJ2-3, with 9 positions matching TRBD2. Germline-derived CDR1 and CDR2 are SQVTM and ANQGSEA. The CDR3 runs 18 residues. V shed 5 bases, J shed 0 bases, and the junction held 15 bases outside the gene matches.

There are a few counts of this clone. This may be a read error, as it is one base from a much larger clone. This chain connects TRBV2 to TRBJ2-2; D remains ambiguous. The germline V gene encodes CDR1 SNHLY and CDR2 FYNNEI. V was pared by 3 bases and J by 4 bases, with 6 bases between. The CDR3 spans 13 residues. The CDR3 protein is CASSDTGTGELFF. The CDR3 DNA reads TGTGCCAGCAGTGACACGGGCACCGGGGAGCTGTTTTTT.

V usage is TRBV29-1 and J usage is TRBJ2-5; D is uncertain. Trimming stripped 3 bases from V and 9 bases from J, with 8 bases between. Germline V gives CDR1 SQVTM, CDR2 ANQGSEA. This CDR3 region has 10 residues. CDR3 loop: CSVDGGAQYF. CDR3 nucleotide sequence: TGCAGCGTTGATGGTGGTGCCCAGTACTTC.

The chain combines TRBV4-1 with TRBJ2-5; the D gene could be TRBD1 or TRBD2 (5 bases each). The CDR3 spans 19 residues. The germline CDR1 and CDR2 sequences are MGHRA and YSYEKL. The ends were cut back, 4 bases at V and 2 bases at J, with 26 bases in the middle. CDR3 bases: TGCGCCAGCAGCCGTCCCCGGGGCTCCAGCGAGGGTACACAAGAGACCCAGTACTTC. It translates to CASSRPRGSSEGTQETQYF.

CDR3 nucleotide sequence: TGTGCCAGCAGCTCGCTATTGACAGGGAGCTATGGCTACACCTTC. It codes for CASSSLLTGSYGYTF. V is TRBV5-4 and J is TRBJ1-2, with 7 bases that match TRBD1. The germline V gene encodes CDR1 SGHNT and CDR2 YYREEE (reference sequence). Trimming cost V 3 bases and J 4 bases; bases outside gene matches: 9. The CDR3 spans 15 residues. Combining the CDR3 with reference TRBV5-4 and TRBJ1-2 gives the whole variable domain ETGVTQSPTHLIKTRGQQVTLRCSSQSGHNTVSWYQQALGQGPQFIFQYYREEENGRGNFPPRFSGLQFPNYSSELNVNALELDDSALYLCASSSLLTGSYGYTFGSGTRLTVV.

This clone appeared a single time. V and J are TRBV25-1 and TRBJ2-5; D call uncertain. Germline assignment: CDR1 MGHDK and CDR2 SYGVNS. This CDR3 has 15 residues. The V gene lost 4 bases and the J gene lost 1 base, with 13 bases spanning the gap. The CDR3 here is CASSVRKATQETQYF. In nucleotides, the CDR3 is TGTGCCAGCAGTGTCCGCAAGGCTACCCAAGAGACCCAGTACTTC.

This rearrangement joins TRBV27 to TRBJ2-7; 9 positions agree with TRBD2. The CDR3 has 14 residues. Trimming took 5 bases from V and 3 from J; bases not matched to a gene: 5. CDR1 and CDR2 (germline): MNHEY, SMNVEV (reference sequence). The CDR3: CASSRGSGSYEQYF. The DNA of the CDR3 is TGTGCCAGCAGTCGGGGTAGCGGGAGCTACGAGCAGTACTTC.

The chain combines TRBV5-5 with TRBJ2-7; weak D call: TRBD1 (5 bases). Trimming stripped 0 bases from V and 5 bases from J, with 18 bases between. CDR1 and CDR2 (germline): SGHKS, YYEKEE (reference sequence). CDR3 length: 16 residues. In DNA, the CDR3 is TGTGCCAGCAGCTTGGGCATCAGACAGCCTAAGAACGAGCAGTACTTC. As protein: CASSLGIRQPKNEQYF.

The V and J genes are TRBV6-5 and TRBJ1-1; 7 nucleotides agree with TRBD1. This CDR3 has 12 residues. Germline CDR1 reads MNHEY; CDR2 reads SVGAGI. J gave up 6 bases and V 5 bases, and 3 bases lay outside the gene matches. CDR3 in DNA: TGTGCCAGCAGTCGACAGGGCTCTGAAGCTTTCTTT. Translated: CASSRQGSEAFF.

The chain links TRBV6-5 to TRBJ1-5; no clear D. The germline V gene has CDR1 MNHEY and CDR2 SVGAGI. Trimming removed 7 bases from V and 2 bases from J, with 12 bases in between. This CDR3 has 14 residues. This chain's CDR3 is CASNLIAGNQPQHF. The CDR3 nucleotides are TGTGCCAGCAACTTAATCGCGGGCAATCAGCCCCAGCATTTT.

The chain is built from TRBV4-3 and TRBJ2-7; D gene uncertain. Germline assignment: CDR1 LGHNA and CDR2 YSLEER. This CDR3 has 13 amino acids. Trimming shortened V by 0 bases and J by 5 bases, and 8 bases separated the two germline ends. CDR3 bases: TGCGCCAGCAGCCAAGATCAAGCCAACGAGCAGTACTTC. Translating gives CASSQDQANEQYF.

This rearrangement joins TRBV18 to TRBJ1-1; 7 bases align to TRBD1. Germline loops: CDR1 KGHSH, CDR2 LQKENI. The CDR3 contains 13 residues. With 4 bases clipped from V and 5 bases from J, the junction kept 4 bases outside the gene matches. The CDR3 loop is CASSLTGDTEAFF. In DNA form, the CDR3 reads TGTGCCAGCTCACTCACAGGGGATACTGAAGCTTTCTTT.

The chain uses TRBV11-2 and TRBJ2-7, with D possibly matching TRBD2 (6 bases). This CDR3 comprises 14 residues. The V gene lost 3 bases and the J gene lost 2 bases, with 11 bases spanning the gap. The germline V gene encodes CDR1 SGHAT and CDR2 FQNNGV. The CDR3 DNA reads TGTGCCAGCAGCTTCGGAGGGGAAACCTACGAGCAGTACTTC. Translated, it gives CASSFGGETYEQYF.

V usage is TRBV18 and J usage is TRBJ2-3; TRBD1 or TRBD2 may be the D gene (5 bases each). V was cut by 8 bases and J by 4 bases, with 28 bases left in between. Germline-derived CDR1 and CDR2 are KGHSH and LQKENI. The CDR3 covers 18 residues. The CDR3 DNA reads TGTGCCAGCCCCCCGGTAATCGGGTTCGAGGGGCTGCCAGATACGCAGTATTTT. It encodes CASPPVIGFEGLPDTQYF. The entire variable domain, with the rest obtained from reference TRBV18 and TRBJ2-3, is as follows: NAGVMQNPRHLVRRRGQEARLRCSPMKGHSHVYWYRQLPEEGLKFMVYLQKENIIDESGMPKERFSAEFPKEGPSILRIQQVVRGDSAAYFCASPPVIGFEGLPDTQYFGPGTRLTVL.

This rearrangement joins TRBV5-6 to TRBJ2-7; perhaps TRBD2 as D (6 bases). Trimming cost V 0 bases and J 3 bases, with 10 bases left between them. The CDR3 is made up of 14 amino acids. Germline V lookup: CDR1 SGHDT, CDR2 YYEEEE. CDR3 DNA sequence: TGTGCCAGCAGCTTGGCCTGGCGGGACTACGAGCAGTACTTC. Its protein product is CASSLAWRDYEQYF.

CDR3 DNA sequence: TGTGCCAGCAGTGACTCGGGACTAGCGGGAGATACGCAGTATTTT. Protein product: CASSDSGLAGDTQYF. The V and J genes are TRBV6-4 and TRBJ2-3; 12 bases fit TRBD2. The germline V gene encodes CDR1 MRHNA and CDR2 SNTAGT. The CDR3 contains 15 residues. The V segment lost 0 bases and the J segment 5 bases; nucleotides outside the gene matches: 0.

This rearrangement joins TRBV30 to TRBJ1-1; D is ambiguous. Trimming cost V 2 bases and J 0 bases, with 7 bases left between them. From germline, CDR1 is GTSNPN and CDR2 SVGIG (reference sequence). The CDR3 is 13 residues long. Here the CDR3 DNA reads TGTGCCTGGAGTCCATTTATGAACACTGAAGCTTTCTTT. Protein: CAWSPFMNTEAFF. The whole variable domain, filled in from reference TRBV30 and TRBJ1-1, reads SQTIHQWPATLVQPVGSPLSLECTVEGTSNPNLYWYRQAAGRGLQLLFYSVGIGQISSEVPQNLSASRPQDRQFILSSKKLLLSDSGFYLCAWSPFMNTEAFFGQGTRLTVV.